These T cell receptor beta chains were read from a single sample in a study of identical twins. TCRdb independently ran MiXCR on the 5' RACE reads; one entry per CDR3 protein. The sample lists about 240,000 distinct CDR3 sequences, about an eighth occurring once. These data were also filed under a second study, of yellow fever vaccine responses in identical twins.

Specimen: memory (CD45RO+) T cells sorted from blood. These receptors all stem from a woman aged 18-29 years in good health. The CDR3 runs from the conserved cysteine through the conserved F or W. The order of the fields is J gene, clone size, D gene, V gene, CDR3 DNA, CDR3 protein. The D gene is left open where the match is weak. Where a row states a size, it is once, few, many or the class of an expanded clone; other rows omit it.

TRBJ2-7 - - TRBV4-3 TGCGCCAGCAGCCAAGATTCCACTAAGTCCTACGAGCAGTACTTC CASSQDSTKSYEQYF
TRBJ2-3 - TRBD1 TRBV5-6 TGTGCCAGCAGCTACGACAGGGAAGGTTGGGGCACAGATACGCAGTATTTT CASSYDREGWGTDTQYF
TRBJ1-1 once - TRBV10-2 TGCGCCAGCTCCAAGGGGTACACTGAAGCTTTCTTT CASSKGYTEAFF
TRBJ1-6 - TRBD1 TRBV20-1 TGCAGTGCGCCGGACAGGGCCTATAATTCACCCCTCCACTTT CSAPDRAYNSPLHF
TRBJ2-5 - TRBD2 TRBV20-1 TGCAGTGCTAGATTAGCGGGGGATCAGTACCAAGAGACCCAGTACTTC CSARLAGDQYQETQYF
TRBJ2-7 few - TRBV21-1 TGTGCCAGCAGCAAAGTGGATAATCGGGGCGGGAGGTCGATCGAGCAGTACTTC CASSKVDNRGGRSIEQYF
TRBJ2-2 few - TRBV5-1 TGCGCCAGCAGCTTGGGAATCTACGGGATTTCGAACACCGGGGAGCTGTTTTTT CASSLGIYGISNTGELFF
TRBJ2-1 - TRBD1 TRBV2 TGTGCCAGCAGTAGGACAGGGGGAATTGGTAATGAGCAGTTCTTC CASSRTGGIGNEQFF
TRBJ1-2 - - TRBV20-1 TGCAGTGCTAGAGCCCTGACTATTTCTACGATCTATGGCTACACCTTC CSARALTISTIYGYTF
TRBJ1-3 few - TRBV27 TGTGCCAGCAGAGAAGGAGGACAGACGGGATCAGTGGGGACCATATATTTT CASREGGQTGSVGTIYF
TRBJ2-3 - - TRBV9 TGTGCCAGCAGCGTACTTGATTACACAGATACGCAGTATTTT CASSVLDYTDTQYF
TRBJ2-2 few TRBD2 TRBV4-2 TGTGCCAGCAGCCCCTTAGCGGGAGCGGGCTCCGGGGAGCTGTTTTTT CASSPLAGAGSGELFF
TRBJ2-1 few TRBD2 TRBV25-1 TGTGCCAGCAGGGGTACTAGCGGGAGGCCCGCCTTAGGGGGCGGGGAGCAGTTCTTC CASRGTSGRPALGGGEQFF
TRBJ2-7 few TRBD1 TRBV5-6 TGTGCCAGCAGCTCGGCCGGGACAGGGCTCGGGGAGCAGTACTTC CASSSAGTGLGEQYF
TRBJ2-7 - - TRBV18 TGTGCCAGCTCACCACGGCCAGGGGCGGCCTACGAGCAGTACTTC CASSPRPGAAYEQYF
TRBJ1-6 few TRBD1 TRBV12-3/TRBV12-4 TGTGCCAGCAGGATCCCGACAGGGACGGTGGGGAATTCACCCCTCCACTTT CASRIPTGTVGNSPLHF
TRBJ2-3 - - TRBV5-1 TGCGCCAGCAGCTTGGAAGGACACCCTGGAGCAGATAAGCAGTATTTT CASSLEGHPGADKQYF
TRBJ1-6 few - TRBV3-1 TGTGCCAGCAGCCAAGCTAATTTGGGTTCACCCCTCCACTTT CASSQANLGSPLHF
TRBJ1-4 few TRBD1 TRBV20-1 TGCAGTGCTGCTGGACAGGGGCAGGGAAAACTGTTTTTT CSAAGQGQGKLFF
TRBJ1-6 - - TRBV12-3/TRBV12-4 TGTGCCAGCAGTTTGGGCGGCAGCATTAATTCACCCCTCCACTTT CASSLGGSINSPLHF
TRBJ2-2 - TRBD1 TRBV30 TGTGCCTGGAGTAGACAGGGTGTGAACACCGGGGAGCTGTTTTTT CAWSRQGVNTGELFF
TRBJ2-7 - TRBD2 TRBV6-1 TGTGCCTGCACACGGGGCGGGCGGGGGACCTACGAGCAGTACTTC CACTRGGRGTYEQYF
TRBJ2-3 many - TRBV6-1 TGTGCCAGCAGTATGGCGAGCACAGATACGCAGTATTTT CASSMASTDTQYF
TRBJ2-3 many - TRBV29-1 TGCAGCGTTGAAAAGCGGGCCACTAGCACAGATACGCAGTATTTT CSVEKRATSTDTQYF
TRBJ2-1 - TRBD2 TRBV2 TGTGCCATCAGCTCTAGCGGGGGGGCCAGAAGCTCCTACAATGAGCAGTTCTTC CAISSSGGARSSYNEQFF
TRBJ2-5 - - TRBV24-1 TGTGCCACCAGTGATCGCCAAGACTTACAAGAGACCCAGTACTTC CATSDRQDLQETQYF
TRBJ1-1 many - TRBV12-3/TRBV12-4 TGTGCCAGCAGTTTAGAAGGGGACACTGAAGCTTTCTTT CASSLEGDTEAFF
TRBJ2-7 few - TRBV11-2 TGTGCCAGCAGCTACAATCGGGGGTACGAGCAGTACTTC CASSYNRGYEQYF
TRBJ2-1 - - TRBV7-6 TGTGCCAGCAGCACTGGACGCGGGGACGAAATATTCGGCAATGAGCAGTTCTTC CASSTGRGDEIFGNEQFF
TRBJ2-3 many - TRBV29-1 TGCAGCGTTGAAGAATCGGCCAGGGGTACAGATACGCAGTATTTT CSVEESARGTDTQYF
TRBJ2-1 - - TRBV4-3 TGCGCCAGCAGCCAAGTCTGGTCTAGCGTTGAGTACAATGAGCAGTTCTTC CASSQVWSSVEYNEQFF
TRBJ1-5 - - TRBV7-2 TGTGCCAGCAGCTTGTCAGGTACCCCTCAAGGGACCCAGCATTTT CASSLSGTPQGTQHF
TRBJ1-6 - TRBD1 TRBV20-1 TGCAGTGCTAGACAGGGGGAAATATTTAATTCACCCCTCCACTTT CSARQGEIFNSPLHF
TRBJ2-6 few - TRBV7-2 TGTGCCAGCAGCTTAAGGGTACACAACTCTGGGGCCAACGTCCTGACTTTC CASSLRVHNSGANVLTF
TRBJ2-2 many - TRBV3-1 TGTGCCAGCAGCCAATTAACTAAGACCGGGGAGCTGTTTTTT CASSQLTKTGELFF
TRBJ2-4 few - TRBV7-3 TGTGCCAGCAGCTTGGATGACAGAAACATTCAGTACTTC CASSLDDRNIQYF
TRBJ2-1 many - TRBV12-3/TRBV12-4 TGTGCCAGCACCCGAGGATCGAGTGAGCAGTTCTTC CASTRGSSEQFF
TRBJ2-7 - - TRBV11-1 TGTGCCAGCAGTTTAACAGGGACCTACGAAGGGCAGTACTTC CASSLTGTYEGQYF
TRBJ2-2 many - TRBV24-1 TGTGCCACCCGCGGGACAGCGAACACCGGGGAGCTGTTTTTT CATRGTANTGELFF
TRBJ1-5 many - TRBV10-3 TGTGCCATCAGAGATCAATACGGAGACAATCAGCCCCAGCATTTT CAIRDQYGDNQPQHF
TRBJ2-7 many - TRBV5-6 TGTGCCAGCAGCTTCGATGACGGAACCTACGAGCAGTACTTC CASSFDDGTYEQYF
TRBJ2-1 - - TRBV12-3/TRBV12-4 TGTGCCAGCTCCCCCTTCGATGAGCAGTTCTTC CASSPFDEQFF
TRBJ2-1 - TRBD1 TRBV7-8 TGTGCCAGCAGCCCCTGGACAGGGGGAGTTGGTGCTTTTTTCTTC CASSPWTGGVGAFFF
TRBJ2-6 once TRBD1 TRBV3-1 TGTGCCACCAGGGACAGTCCCTCTGGGGCCAACGTCCTGACTTTC CATRDSPSGANVLTF
TRBJ2-1 - - TRBV6-4 TGTGCCAGCAGTGAGTCAGGGACGAATGAGCAGTTCTTC CASSESGTNEQFF
TRBJ2-1 - - TRBV2 TGTGCCAGCAGTGACAGGGACCAGCCCTGGGGAGATGAGCAGTTCTTC CASSDRDQPWGDEQFF